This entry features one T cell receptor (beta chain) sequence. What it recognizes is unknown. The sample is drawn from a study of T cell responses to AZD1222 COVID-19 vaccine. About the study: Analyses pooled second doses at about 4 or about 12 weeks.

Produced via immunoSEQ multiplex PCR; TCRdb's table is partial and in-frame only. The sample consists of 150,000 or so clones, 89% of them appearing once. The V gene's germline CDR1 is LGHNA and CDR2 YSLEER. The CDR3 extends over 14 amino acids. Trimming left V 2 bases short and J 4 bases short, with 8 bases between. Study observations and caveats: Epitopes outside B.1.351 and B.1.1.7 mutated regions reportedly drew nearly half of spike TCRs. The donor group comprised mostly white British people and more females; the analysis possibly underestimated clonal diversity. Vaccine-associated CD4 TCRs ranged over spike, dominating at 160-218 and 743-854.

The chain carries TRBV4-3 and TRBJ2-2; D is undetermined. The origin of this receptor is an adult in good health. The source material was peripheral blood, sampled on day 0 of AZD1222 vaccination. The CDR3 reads CASSQFPGTGELFF. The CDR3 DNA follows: TGCGCCAGCAGCCAATTCCCGGGCACCGGGGAGCTGTTTTTT.